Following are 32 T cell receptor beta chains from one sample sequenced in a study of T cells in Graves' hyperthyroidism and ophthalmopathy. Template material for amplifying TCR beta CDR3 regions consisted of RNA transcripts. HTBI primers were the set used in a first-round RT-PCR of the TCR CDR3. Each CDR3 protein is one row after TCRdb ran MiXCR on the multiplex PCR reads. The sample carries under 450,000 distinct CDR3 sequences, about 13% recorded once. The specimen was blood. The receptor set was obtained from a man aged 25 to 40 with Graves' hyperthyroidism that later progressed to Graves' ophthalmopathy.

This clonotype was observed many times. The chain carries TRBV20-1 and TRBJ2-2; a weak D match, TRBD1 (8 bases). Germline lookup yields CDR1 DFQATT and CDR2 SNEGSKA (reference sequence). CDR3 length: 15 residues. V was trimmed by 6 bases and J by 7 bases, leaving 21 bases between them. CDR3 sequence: CSAPSDREGFGELFF. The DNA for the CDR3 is TGCAGTGCGCCGTCGGACAGGGAGGGGTTCGGGGAGCTGTTTTTT.

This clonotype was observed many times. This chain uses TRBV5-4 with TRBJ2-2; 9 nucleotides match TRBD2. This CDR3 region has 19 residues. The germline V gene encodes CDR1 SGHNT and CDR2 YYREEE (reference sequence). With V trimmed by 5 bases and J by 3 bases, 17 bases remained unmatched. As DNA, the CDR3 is TGTGCCAGCAGTAAAAAGCGGGGGGCGGTGTCCGAACACACCGGGGAGCTGTTTTTT. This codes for CASSKKRGAVSEHTGELFF.

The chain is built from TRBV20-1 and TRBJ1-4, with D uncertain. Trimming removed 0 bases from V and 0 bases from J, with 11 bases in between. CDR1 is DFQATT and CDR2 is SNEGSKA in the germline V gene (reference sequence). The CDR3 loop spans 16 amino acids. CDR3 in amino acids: CSARDTVTSTNEKLFF. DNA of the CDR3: TGCAGTGCTAGAGATACAGTTACCTCAACTAATGAAAAACTGTTTTTT.

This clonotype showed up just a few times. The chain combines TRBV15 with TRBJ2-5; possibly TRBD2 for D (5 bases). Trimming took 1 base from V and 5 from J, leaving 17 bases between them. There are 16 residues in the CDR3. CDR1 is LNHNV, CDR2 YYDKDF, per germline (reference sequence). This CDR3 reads CATSRGSIPGRETQYF. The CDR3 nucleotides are TGTGCCACCAGCAGAGGTTCCATCCCGGGAAGGGAGACCCAGTACTTC.

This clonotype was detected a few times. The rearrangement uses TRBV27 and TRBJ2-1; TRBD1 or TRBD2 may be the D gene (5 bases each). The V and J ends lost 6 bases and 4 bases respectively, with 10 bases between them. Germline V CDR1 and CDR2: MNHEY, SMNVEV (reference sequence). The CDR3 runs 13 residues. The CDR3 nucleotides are TGTGCCAGCAGCCCGGGACGGTACAATGAGCAGTTCTTC. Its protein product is CASSPGRYNEQFF.

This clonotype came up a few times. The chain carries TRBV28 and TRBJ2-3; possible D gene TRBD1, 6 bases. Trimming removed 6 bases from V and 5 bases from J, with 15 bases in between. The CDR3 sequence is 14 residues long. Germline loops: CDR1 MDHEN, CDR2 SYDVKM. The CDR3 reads CASRVAGAIDTQYF. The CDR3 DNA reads TGTGCCAGCAGAGTTGCAGGGGCCATAGATACGCAGTATTTT.

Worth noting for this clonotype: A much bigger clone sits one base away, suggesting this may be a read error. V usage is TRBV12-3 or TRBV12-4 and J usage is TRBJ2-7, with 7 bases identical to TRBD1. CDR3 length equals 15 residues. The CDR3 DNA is TGTGCCAGCGGTTTAGCTACCGGGACAGCCTACGAGCAGTACTTC. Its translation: CASGLATGTAYEQYF.

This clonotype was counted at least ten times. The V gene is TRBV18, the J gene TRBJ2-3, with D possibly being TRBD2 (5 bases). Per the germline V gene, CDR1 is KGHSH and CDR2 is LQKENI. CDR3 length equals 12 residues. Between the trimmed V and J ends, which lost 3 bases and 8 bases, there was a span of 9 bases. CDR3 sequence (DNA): TGTGCCAGCTCACCCCCAGGAGGTACGCAGTATTTT. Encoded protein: CASSPPGGTQYF.

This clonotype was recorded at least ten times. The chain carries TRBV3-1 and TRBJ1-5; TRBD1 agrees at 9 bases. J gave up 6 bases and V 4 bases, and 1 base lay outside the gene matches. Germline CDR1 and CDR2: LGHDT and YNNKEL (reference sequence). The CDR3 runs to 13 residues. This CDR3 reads CASSRQGGQPQHF. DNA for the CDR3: TGTGCCAGCAGCCGACAGGGGGGTCAGCCCCAGCATTTT. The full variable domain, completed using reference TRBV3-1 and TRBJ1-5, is DTAVSQTPKYLVTQMGNDKSIKCEQNLGHDTMYWYKQDSKKFLKIMFSYNNKELIINETVPNRFSPKSPDKAHLNLHINSLELGDSAVYFCASSRQGGQPQHFGDGTRLSIL.

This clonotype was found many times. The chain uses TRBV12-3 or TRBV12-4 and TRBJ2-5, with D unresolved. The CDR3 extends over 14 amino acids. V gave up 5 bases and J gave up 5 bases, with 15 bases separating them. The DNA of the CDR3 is TGTGCCAGCAGTGCTCTGGTTCCGTATGAGACCCAGTACTTC. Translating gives CASSALVPYETQYF.

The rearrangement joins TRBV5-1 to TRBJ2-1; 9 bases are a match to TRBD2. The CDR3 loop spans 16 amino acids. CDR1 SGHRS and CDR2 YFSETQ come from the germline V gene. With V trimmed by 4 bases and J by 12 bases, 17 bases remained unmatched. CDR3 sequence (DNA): TGCGCCAGCAGCGCTGGGAGCGGGGGGCTCCTGTGGGCGCAGTTCTTC. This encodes CASSAGSGGLLWAQFF. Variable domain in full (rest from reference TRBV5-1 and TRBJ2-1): KAGVTQTPRYLIKTRGQQVTLSCSPISGHRSVSWYQQTPGQGLQFLFEYFSETQRNKGNFPGRFSGRQFSNSRSEMNVSTLELGDSALYLCASSAGSGGLLWAQFFGPGTRLTVL.

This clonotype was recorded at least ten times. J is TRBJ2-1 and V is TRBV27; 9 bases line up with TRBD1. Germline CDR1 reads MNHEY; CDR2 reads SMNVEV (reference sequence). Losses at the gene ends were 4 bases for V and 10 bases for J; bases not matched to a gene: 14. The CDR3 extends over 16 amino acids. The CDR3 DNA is TGTGCCAGCAGTTCTTCCGGGACAGGGTTTCTTCAAGAGCAGTTCTTC. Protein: CASSSSGTGFLQEQFF.

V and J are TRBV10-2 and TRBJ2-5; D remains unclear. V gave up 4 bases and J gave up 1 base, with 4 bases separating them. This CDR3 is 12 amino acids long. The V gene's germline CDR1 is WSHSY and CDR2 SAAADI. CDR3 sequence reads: CASSAPQETQYF. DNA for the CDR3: TGCGCCAGCAGTGCCCCCCAAGAGACCCAGTACTTC.

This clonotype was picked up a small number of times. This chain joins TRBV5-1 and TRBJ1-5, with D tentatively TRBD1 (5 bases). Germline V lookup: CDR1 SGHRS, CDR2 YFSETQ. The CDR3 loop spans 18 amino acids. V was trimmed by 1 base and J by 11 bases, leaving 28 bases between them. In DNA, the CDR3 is TGCGCCAGCAGCTTGAACGACATAAAGGACACACAGCAGAGAGCCCAGCATTTT. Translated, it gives CASSLNDIKDTQQRAQHF.

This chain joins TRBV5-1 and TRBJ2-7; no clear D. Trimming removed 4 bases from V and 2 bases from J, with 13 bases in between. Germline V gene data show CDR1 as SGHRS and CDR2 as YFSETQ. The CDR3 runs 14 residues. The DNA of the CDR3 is TGCGCCAGCAGCCTTTCCAGCCCAACCTACGAGCAGTACTTC. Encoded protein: CASSLSSPTYEQYF.

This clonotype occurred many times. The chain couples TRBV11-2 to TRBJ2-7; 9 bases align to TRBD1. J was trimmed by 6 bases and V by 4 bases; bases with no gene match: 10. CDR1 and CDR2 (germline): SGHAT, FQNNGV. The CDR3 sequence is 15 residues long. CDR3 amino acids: CASSSTTGGLSEQYF. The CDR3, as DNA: TGTGCCAGCAGCTCCACCACAGGGGGCTTGAGCGAGCAGTACTTC.

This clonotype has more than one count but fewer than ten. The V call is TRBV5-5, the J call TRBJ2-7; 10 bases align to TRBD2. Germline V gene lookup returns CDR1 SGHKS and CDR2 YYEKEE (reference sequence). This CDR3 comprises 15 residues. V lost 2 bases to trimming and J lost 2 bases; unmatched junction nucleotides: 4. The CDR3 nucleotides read TGTGCCAGCAGCTTAGCGGGGGGGTCAACCTACGAGCAGTACTTC. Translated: CASSLAGGSTYEQYF.

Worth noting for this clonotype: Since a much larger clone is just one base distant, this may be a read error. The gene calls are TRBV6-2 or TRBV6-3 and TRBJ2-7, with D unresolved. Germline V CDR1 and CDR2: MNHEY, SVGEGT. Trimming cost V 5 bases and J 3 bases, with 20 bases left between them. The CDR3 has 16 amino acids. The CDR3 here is CASSDSGWLCYYEQYF. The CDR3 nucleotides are TGTGCCAGCAGTGATTCGGGCTGGTTATGTTACTACGAGCAGTACTTC.

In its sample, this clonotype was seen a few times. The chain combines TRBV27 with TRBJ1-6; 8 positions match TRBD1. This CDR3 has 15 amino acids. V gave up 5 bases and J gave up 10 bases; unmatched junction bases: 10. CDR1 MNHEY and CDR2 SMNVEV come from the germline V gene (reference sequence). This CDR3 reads CASSASQGARSPLHF. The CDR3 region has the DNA TGTGCCAGCAGTGCCTCCCAGGGGGCTAGGTCACCCCTCCACTTT.

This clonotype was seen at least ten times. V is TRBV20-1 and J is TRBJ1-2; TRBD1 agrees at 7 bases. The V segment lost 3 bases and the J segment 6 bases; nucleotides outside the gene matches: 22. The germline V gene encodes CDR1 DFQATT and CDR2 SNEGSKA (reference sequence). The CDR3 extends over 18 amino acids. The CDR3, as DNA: TGCAGTGCTAGTCCGGGTCGGGTAGACAGGGTGAGGAAGGATGGCTACACCTTC. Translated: CSASPGRVDRVRKDGYTF.

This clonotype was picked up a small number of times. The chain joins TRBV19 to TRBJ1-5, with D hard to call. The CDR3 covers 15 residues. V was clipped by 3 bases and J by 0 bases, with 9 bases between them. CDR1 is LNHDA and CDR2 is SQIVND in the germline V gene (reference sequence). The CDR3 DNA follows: TGTGCCAGTAGTATGTTCTCGGATAGCAATCAGCCCCAGCATTTT. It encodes CASSMFSDSNQPQHF.

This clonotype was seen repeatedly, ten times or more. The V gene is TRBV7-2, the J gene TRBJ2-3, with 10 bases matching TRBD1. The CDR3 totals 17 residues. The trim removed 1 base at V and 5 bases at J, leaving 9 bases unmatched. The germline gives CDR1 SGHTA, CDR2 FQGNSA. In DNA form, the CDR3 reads TGTGCCAGCAGCTTAGGGAGGACAGGGGGATCCGGAGATACGCAGTATTTT. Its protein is CASSLGRTGGSGDTQYF.

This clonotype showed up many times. The CDR3 DNA sequence: TGTGCCAGCAGCCAGACCGGGACTAGCGTAGAGACCCAGTACTTC. As protein: CASSQTGTSVETQYF. The genes are TRBV7-7 and TRBJ2-5; 10 bases agree with TRBD2. Germline V gene sequence: CDR1 SSHAT, CDR2 FNYEAQ (reference sequence). The CDR3 extends over 15 amino acids. V shed 5 bases and J 4 bases; nucleotides not matched to a gene: 7.

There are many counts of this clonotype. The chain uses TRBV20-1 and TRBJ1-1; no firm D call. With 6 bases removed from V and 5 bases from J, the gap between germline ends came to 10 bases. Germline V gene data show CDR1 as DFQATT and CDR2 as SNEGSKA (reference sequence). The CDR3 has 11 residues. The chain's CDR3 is CSANFATEAFF. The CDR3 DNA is TGCAGTGCAAACTTCGCGACTGAAGCTTTCTTT.

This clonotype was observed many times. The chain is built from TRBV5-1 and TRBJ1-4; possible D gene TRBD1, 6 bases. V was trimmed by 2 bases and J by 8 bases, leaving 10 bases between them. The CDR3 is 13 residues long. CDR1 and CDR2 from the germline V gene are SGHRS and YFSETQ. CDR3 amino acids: CASSLNREEKLFF. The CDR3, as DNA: TGCGCCAGCAGCTTAAACAGGGAAGAAAAACTGTTTTTT.

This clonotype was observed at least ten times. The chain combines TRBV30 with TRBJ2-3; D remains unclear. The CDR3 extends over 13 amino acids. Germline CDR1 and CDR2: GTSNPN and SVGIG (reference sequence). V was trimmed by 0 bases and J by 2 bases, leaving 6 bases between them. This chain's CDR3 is CAWSVEITDTQYF. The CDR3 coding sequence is TGTGCCTGGAGTGTAGAGATCACAGATACGCAGTATTTT.

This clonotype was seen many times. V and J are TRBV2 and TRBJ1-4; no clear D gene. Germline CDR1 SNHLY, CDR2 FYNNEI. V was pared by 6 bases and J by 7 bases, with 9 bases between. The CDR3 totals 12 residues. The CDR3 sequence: CASRRTVEKLFF. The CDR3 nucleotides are TGTGCCAGCAGGAGGACTGTTGAAAAACTGTTTTTT.

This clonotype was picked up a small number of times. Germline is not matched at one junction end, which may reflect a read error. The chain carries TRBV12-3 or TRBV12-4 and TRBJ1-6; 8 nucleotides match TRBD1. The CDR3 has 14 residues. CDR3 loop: CTSSPTGENSPLHF. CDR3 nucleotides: TGTACCAGCAGTCCGACAGGGGAAAATTCACCCCTCCACTTT.

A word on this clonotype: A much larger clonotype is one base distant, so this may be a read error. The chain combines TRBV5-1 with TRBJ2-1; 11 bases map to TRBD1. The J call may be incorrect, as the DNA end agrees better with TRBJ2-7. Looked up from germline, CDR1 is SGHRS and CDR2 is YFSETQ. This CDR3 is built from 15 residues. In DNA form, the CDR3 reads TGCGCCAGCAGCTTGGGGGACAGGGGGTACAATGAGCAGTACTTC. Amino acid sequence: CASSLGDRGYNEQYF.

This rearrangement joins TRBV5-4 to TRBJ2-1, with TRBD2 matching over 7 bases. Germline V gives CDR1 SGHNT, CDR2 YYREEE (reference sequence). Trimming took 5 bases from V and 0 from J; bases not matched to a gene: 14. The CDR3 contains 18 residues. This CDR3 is CASSGVAGRPLSYNEQFF. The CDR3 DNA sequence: TGTGCCAGCAGTGGGGTAGCGGGCAGGCCACTCTCCTACAATGAGCAGTTCTTC.

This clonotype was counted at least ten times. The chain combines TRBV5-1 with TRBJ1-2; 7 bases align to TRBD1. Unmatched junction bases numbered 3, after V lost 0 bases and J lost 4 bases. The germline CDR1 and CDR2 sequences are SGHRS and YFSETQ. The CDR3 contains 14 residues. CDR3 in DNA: TGCGCCAGCAGCTTGGGGACAGGAGTCTATGGCTACACCTTC. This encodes CASSLGTGVYGYTF. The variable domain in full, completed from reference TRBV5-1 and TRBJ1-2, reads KAGVTQTPRYLIKTRGQQVTLSCSPISGHRSVSWYQQTPGQGLQFLFEYFSETQRNKGNFPGRFSGRQFSNSRSEMNVSTLELGDSALYLCASSLGTGVYGYTFGSGTRLTVV.

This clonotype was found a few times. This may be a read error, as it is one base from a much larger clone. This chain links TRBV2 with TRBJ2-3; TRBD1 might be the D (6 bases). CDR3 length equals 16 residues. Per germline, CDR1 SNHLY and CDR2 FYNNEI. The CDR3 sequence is CVSSLDRPSNADTQYF. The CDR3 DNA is TGTGTCAGCAGTCTAGACAGGCCGAGTAACGCAGATACGCAGTATTTT.